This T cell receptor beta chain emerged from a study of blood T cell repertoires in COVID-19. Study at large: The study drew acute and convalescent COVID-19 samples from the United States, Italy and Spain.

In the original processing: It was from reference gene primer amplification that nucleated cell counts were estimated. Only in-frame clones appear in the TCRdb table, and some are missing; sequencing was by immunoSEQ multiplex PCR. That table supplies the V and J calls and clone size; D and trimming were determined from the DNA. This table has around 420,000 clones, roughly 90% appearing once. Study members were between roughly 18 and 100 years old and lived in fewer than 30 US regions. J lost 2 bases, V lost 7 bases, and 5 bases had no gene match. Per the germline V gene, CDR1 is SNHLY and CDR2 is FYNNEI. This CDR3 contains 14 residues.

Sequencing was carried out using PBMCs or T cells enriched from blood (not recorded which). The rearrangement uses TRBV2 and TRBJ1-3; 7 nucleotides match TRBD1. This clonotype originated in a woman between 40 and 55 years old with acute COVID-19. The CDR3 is CASKQGNAGNTIYF. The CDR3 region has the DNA TGTGCCAGCAAACAGGGGAACGCTGGAAACACCATATATTTT.